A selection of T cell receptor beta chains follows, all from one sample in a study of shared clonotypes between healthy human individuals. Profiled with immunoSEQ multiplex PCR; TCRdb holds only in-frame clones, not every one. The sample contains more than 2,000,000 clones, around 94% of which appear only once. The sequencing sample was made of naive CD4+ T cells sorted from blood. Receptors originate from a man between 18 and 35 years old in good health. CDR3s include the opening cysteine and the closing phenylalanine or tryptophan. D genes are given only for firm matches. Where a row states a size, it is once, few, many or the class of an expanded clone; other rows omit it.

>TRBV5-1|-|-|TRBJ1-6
CASSLVSGANSPLHF
TGCGCCAGCAGCTTGGTTTCAGGGGCCAATTCACCCCTCCACTTT
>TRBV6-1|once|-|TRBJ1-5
CASSEDSTVIYQPQHF
TGTGCCAGCAGTGAAGACTCGACAGTGATTTATCAGCCCCAGCATTTT
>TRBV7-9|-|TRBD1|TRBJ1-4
CASSLAFGSGGHNEKLFF
TGTGCCAGCAGCTTAGCTTTCGGCTCAGGGGGGCATAATGAAAAACTGTTTTTT
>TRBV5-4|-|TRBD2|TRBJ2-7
CASSWGGASGVSYEQYF
TGTGCCAGCAGCTGGGGGGGAGCTAGCGGCGTCTCCTACGAGCAGTACTTC
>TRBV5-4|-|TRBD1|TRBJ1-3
CASSLDRVDTIYF
TGTGCCAGCAGCCTGGACAGGGTAGACACCATATATTTT
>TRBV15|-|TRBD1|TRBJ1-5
CATSKKGQGGQPQHF
TGTGCCACCAGCAAGAAGGGACAGGGAGGGCAGCCCCAGCATTTT
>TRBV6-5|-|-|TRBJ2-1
CASSYGRDGRYNEQFF
TGTGCCAGCAGTTACGGTCGGGACGGTAGATACAATGAGCAGTTCTTC
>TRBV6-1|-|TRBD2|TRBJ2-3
CASSEALAGASTDTQYF
TGTGCCAGCAGTGAAGCCTTAGCGGGAGCCAGCACAGATACGCAGTATTTT
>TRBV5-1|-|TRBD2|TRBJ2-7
CASSLASGGFYEQYF
TGCGCCAGCAGCTTGGCTAGCGGGGGGTTCTACGAGCAGTACTTC
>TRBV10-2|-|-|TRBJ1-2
CASSESGRIYGYTF
TGCGCCAGCAGTGAGTCGGGCAGAATCTATGGCTACACCTTC
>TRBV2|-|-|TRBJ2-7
CASRADGNYEQYF
TGTGCCAGCAGGGCAGACGGGAACTACGAGCAGTACTTC
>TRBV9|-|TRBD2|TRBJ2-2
CASSIGLAGNTGELFF
TGTGCCAGCAGCATAGGACTAGCGGGAAACACCGGGGAGCTGTTTTTT
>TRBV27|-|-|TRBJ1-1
CASSFYRAGEAFF
TGTGCCAGCAGTTTCTACCGGGCCGGGGAAGCTTTCTTT
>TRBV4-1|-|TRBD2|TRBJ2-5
CASSQAPRGTEQYF
TGCGCCAGCAGCCAAGCCCCGCGGGGGACGGAGCAGTACTTC
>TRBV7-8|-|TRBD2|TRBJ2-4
CASSLAFASGGKLAKNIQYF
TGTGCCAGCAGCTTAGCGTTCGCTAGCGGGGGAAAATTAGCCAAAAACATTCAGTACTTC
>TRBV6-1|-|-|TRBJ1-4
CASSGAVYRETNEKLFF
TGTGCCAGCAGTGGGGCAGTTTACAGGGAGACTAATGAAAAACTGTTTTTT
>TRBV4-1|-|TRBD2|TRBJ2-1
CASSRPTSGRMEEQFF
TGCGCCAGCAGCCGCCCGACTAGCGGGAGAATGGAGGAGCAGTTCTTC
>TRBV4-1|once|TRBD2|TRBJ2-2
CASSQMRLAGGKTGELFF
TGCGCCAGCAGCCAAATGAGACTAGCGGGGGGGAAGACCGGGGAGCTGTTTTTT
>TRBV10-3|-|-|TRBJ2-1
CAISEFLGQGGFNEQFF
TGTGCCATCAGTGAGTTTCTTGGACAGGGAGGGTTCAATGAGCAGTTCTTC
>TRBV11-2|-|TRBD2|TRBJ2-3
CASSPRTSGKTDTQYF
TGTGCCAGCAGTCCGAGGACTAGCGGGAAGACAGATACGCAGTATTTT
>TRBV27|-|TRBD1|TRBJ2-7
CASSPLAGQGFYEQYF
TGTGCCAGCAGTCCACTCGCGGGACAGGGATTCTACGAGCAGTACTTC
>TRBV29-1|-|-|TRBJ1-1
CSVVPLGFTAAFF
TGCAGCGTTGTTCCCCTAGGATTCACGGCGGCTTTCTTT
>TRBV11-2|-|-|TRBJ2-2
CASSFFETGELFF
TGTGCCAGCAGCTTTTTTGAGACCGGGGAGCTGTTTTTT
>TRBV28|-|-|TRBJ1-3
CAGGRGDSGNTIYF
TGTGCCGGTGGTCGGGGGGACTCTGGAAACACCATATATTTT
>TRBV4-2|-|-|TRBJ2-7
CASSPTASTLSYEQYF
TGTGCCAGCAGTCCTACGGCCAGCACCCTTTCTTACGAGCAGTACTTC